This T cell receptor beta chain was sequenced in a study of blood T cells in healthy people across ages. Study-level points and caveats: Getting older went along with TCR beta diversity per million T cells dropping roughly linearly. It was held that diversity estimates obtained from one million T cells represented underestimates.

Then a second PCR, running roughly 6 to 11 cycles, was carried out with a sample-barcoded 5' primer and a J-beta primer mix. Sequencing recovered at least 3 million CDR3-containing paired-end reads from each sample. TCRdb recomputed calls from the 5' RACE reads with MiXCR, one row per CDR3 protein. The sample shows about 650,000 distinct CDR3 sequences, roughly 32% of them seen only once. Many counts were recorded for this clonotype. Its antigen is not identified. V lost 5 bases and J lost 6, with 17 bases in between. The CDR3 totals 14 residues. Germline CDR1 is SGHVS and CDR2 is FNYEAQ. The material sequenced was blood. The sequence came from a woman at least 80 years old in good health. This chain links TRBV7-6 with TRBJ2-7; D possibly corresponds to TRBD1 (5 bases). CDR3 in DNA: TGTGCCAGCAGCATCAGCGACAGTTCCCCCGAGCAGTACTTC. It is translated as CASSISDSSPEQYF.